Listed here are 12 T cell receptor beta chains from one sample, sequenced in a study of T cell responses to AZD1222 COVID-19 vaccine. The protocol was immunoSEQ multiplex PCR, while the TCRdb copy is restricted to in-frame clones and leaves out a portion. Of more than 85,000 clones listed, 88% are singletons. The sequences come from peripheral blood, collected on day 0 of AZD1222 vaccination. The receptors were gathered from an adult in good health.

V and J are TRBV27 and TRBJ1-5; no definite D call. This CDR3 is built from 17 residues. The ends were cut back, 5 bases at V and 1 base at J, with 18 bases in the middle. Germline CDR1 reads MNHEY; CDR2 reads SMNVEV (reference sequence). This CDR3 is CASSPLPAAKSNQPQHF. The CDR3 DNA is TGTGCCAGCAGTCCCCTCCCAGCGGCAAAAAGCAATCAGCCCCAGCATTTT.

The CDR3 sequence is CAGSGETDTEAFF. The CDR3, as DNA: TGTGCCGGCTCTGGAGAGACGGACACTGAAGCTTTCTTT. The chain recombines TRBV7-9 with TRBJ1-1; no definite D call. The V end was cut by 11 bases, the J end by 3 bases, with 16 bases between. The CDR3 sequence is 13 residues long. CDR1 SEHNR and CDR2 FQNEAQ come from the germline V gene (reference sequence).

This chain uses TRBV19 with TRBJ1-5; D remains unclear. V was trimmed by 5 bases and J by 1 base, leaving 6 bases between them. Germline V gene lookup returns CDR1 LNHDA and CDR2 SQIVND (reference sequence). CDR3 size: 13 residues. CDR3 sequence reads: CASSLVSNQPQHF. The CDR3 DNA sequence: TGTGCCAGTAGTCTCGTGAGCAATCAGCCCCAGCATTTT.

The rearrangement joins TRBV13 to TRBJ2-7; the D gene is possibly TRBD1 (7 bases). CDR3 length equals 14 residues. The germline V and J ends were trimmed by 5 bases and 2 bases, with 13 bases remaining between them. CDR1 PRHDT and CDR2 FYEKMQ come from the germline V gene (reference sequence). CDR3 nucleotides: TGTGCCAGCAGCGGAGGGGACAGAACCTACGAGCAGTACTTC. This encodes CASSGGDRTYEQYF.

The V gene is TRBV5-1, the J gene TRBJ1-2; D may be TRBD1 (6 bases). CDR1 and CDR2 from the germline V gene are SGHRS and YFSETQ. The V and J ends lost 2 bases and 5 bases respectively, with 31 bases between them. There are 20 residues in the CDR3. CDR3 loop: CASSLPFSPRTDDLLYGYTF. Here the CDR3 DNA reads TGCGCCAGCAGCTTACCCTTTAGTCCTCGGACAGACGACCTGTTGTATGGCTACACCTTC.

This CDR3 reads CASSMGDWDQETQYF. In DNA, the CDR3 is TGTGCCAGTAGTATGGGGGACTGGGACCAAGAGACCCAGTACTTC. V is TRBV19 and J is TRBJ2-5, with D tentatively TRBD2 (6 bases). V lost 3 bases, J lost 0 bases, and 11 bases lay in between. The CDR3 totals 15 residues. The germline CDR1 and CDR2 sequences are LNHDA and SQIVND (reference sequence).

This sequence joins TRBV11-3 and TRBJ2-5; no definite D call. V was clipped by 1 base and J by 1 base, with 4 bases between them. The CDR3 extends over 13 amino acids. Germline CDR1 and CDR2: SGHNT and YENEEA. CDR3 amino acids: CASSLGTQETQYF. CDR3 nucleotide sequence: TGTGCCAGCAGCTTAGGGACCCAAGAGACCCAGTACTTC.

This chain connects TRBV10-3 to TRBJ2-3, with 7 bases aligning to TRBD2. V was pared by 7 bases and J by 1 base, with 5 bases of the junction left unmatched. This CDR3 spans 14 amino acids. The germline V gene encodes CDR1 ENHRY and CDR2 SYGVKD. CDR3 sequence: CAINSGSGTDTQYF. The CDR3 DNA reads TGTGCCATCAATAGCGGGTCTGGCACAGATACGCAGTATTTT.

V gene TRBV3-1 (or the pseudogene TRBV3-2) combines with J gene TRBJ2-1; D not certain. CDR3 length: 11 residues. Germline CDR1 reads LGHDT; CDR2 reads YNNKEL (reference sequence). The V and J ends lost 0 bases and 15 bases respectively, with 9 bases between them. The CDR3 DNA sequence: TGTGCCAGCAGCCAAGAAGAATGGTCGTTCTTC. Encoded protein: CASSQEEWSFF.

The chain combines TRBV2 with TRBJ1-1; a possible D gene is TRBD1 (5 bases). This CDR3 is 15 amino acids long. With 4 bases removed from V and 3 bases from J, the gap between germline ends came to 15 bases. The germline CDR1 and CDR2 sequences are SNHLY and FYNNEI. CDR3 nucleotides: TGTGCCAGCAGTGGCCGGGGGGGTCGGTACACTGAAGCTTTCTTT. This encodes CASSGRGGRYTEAFF.

The V gene is TRBV7-2, the J gene TRBJ1-2; 9 bases match TRBD1. After removal of 2 bases from V and 8 bases from J, the junction contained 9 bases not matched to a gene. Germline values: CDR1 SGHTA, CDR2 FQGNSA. The CDR3 extends over 15 amino acids. In DNA form, the CDR3 reads TGTGCCAGCAGCTTACGGACAGGGGCGCCGGAAGGCTACACCTTC. This gives the protein CASSLRTGAPEGYTF.

The V and J genes are TRBV30 and TRBJ2-4; D possibly corresponds to TRBD1 (6 bases). The length of the CDR3 is 13 residues. The V and J ends lost 4 bases and 0 bases respectively, with 7 bases between them. Germline V gene data show CDR1 as GTSNPN and CDR2 as SVGIG (reference sequence). CDR3 sequence: CAWKGEAKNIQYF. DNA for the CDR3: TGTGCCTGGAAGGGGGAAGCCAAAAACATTCAGTACTTC.